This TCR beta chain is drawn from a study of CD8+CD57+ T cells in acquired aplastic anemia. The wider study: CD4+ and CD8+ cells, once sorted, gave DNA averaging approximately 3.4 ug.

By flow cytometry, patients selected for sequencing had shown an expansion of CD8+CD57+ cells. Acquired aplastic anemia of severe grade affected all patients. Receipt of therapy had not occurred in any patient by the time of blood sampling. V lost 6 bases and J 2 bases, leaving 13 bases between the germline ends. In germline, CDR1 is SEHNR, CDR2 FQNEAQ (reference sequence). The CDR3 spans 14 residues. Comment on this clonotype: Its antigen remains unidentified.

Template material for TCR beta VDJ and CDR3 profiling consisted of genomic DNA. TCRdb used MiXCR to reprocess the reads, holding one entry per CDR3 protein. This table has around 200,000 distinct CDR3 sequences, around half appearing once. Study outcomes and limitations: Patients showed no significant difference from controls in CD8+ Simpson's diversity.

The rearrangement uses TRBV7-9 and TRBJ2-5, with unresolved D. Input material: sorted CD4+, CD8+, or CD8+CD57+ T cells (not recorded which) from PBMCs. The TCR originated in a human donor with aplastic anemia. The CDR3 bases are TGTGCCAGCAGGAACTCGGACGGTCAAGAGACCCAGTACTTC. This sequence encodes CASRNSDGQETQYF.